Listed here are 11 T cell receptor beta chains from one sample, sequenced in a study of blood T cell repertoires in COVID-19. Here immunoSEQ multiplex PCR was the method, and the copy in TCRdb shows in-frame clones only, minus some. The table shows more than 250,000 clones, with about 91% occurring only once. Specimen: PBMCs or T cells enriched from blood (not recorded which). The receptors shown here come from a woman aged 40 to 50 with acute COVID-19.

The chain couples TRBV11-3 to TRBJ2-7, with 13 positions matching TRBD2. From germline, CDR1 is SGHNT and CDR2 YENEEA. The V gene end was trimmed by 9 bases and the J gene end by 6 bases; junction bases not matched to a gene: 5. This CDR3 region has 13 residues. CDR3 nucleotides: TGTGCCAGTAAGACTAGCGGGAGGACCGAGCAGTACGTC. This encodes CASKTSGRTEQYV.

V and J are TRBV28 and TRBJ1-5; 12 bases are shared with TRBD1. This CDR3 region has 15 residues. V lost 10 bases and J lost 2; bases outside the gene matches: 6. Germline lookup yields CDR1 MDHEN and CDR2 SYDVKM. The CDR3 DNA reads as TGTGCCATCGGGACAGGGGGCTTTGGCAATCAGCCCCAGCATTTT. It specifies CAIGTGGFGNQPQHF.

This chain links TRBV28 with TRBJ1-2; weak D call: TRBD1 (6 bases). Germline V CDR1 and CDR2: MDHEN, SYDVKM. V lost 1 base to trimming and J lost 4 bases, with 13 bases between them. The CDR3 loop spans 15 amino acids. The CDR3 nucleotides read TGTGCCAGCAGTTTATTGGCAGGGGAAATCTATGGCTACACCTTC. It specifies CASSLLAGEIYGYTF.

The gene calls are TRBV5-1 and TRBJ1-2, with TRBD1 matching 7 bases. V trimming: 3 bases; J trimming: 1 base; junction bases outside the gene matches: 0. Germline V lookup: CDR1 SGHRS, CDR2 YFSETQ. The length of the CDR3 is 13 residues. The CDR3 is CASSSGGNYGYTF. CDR3 in DNA: TGCGCCAGCAGCTCAGGGGGTAACTATGGCTACACCTTC.

This clone showed up just once. The rearrangement links TRBV5-8 to TRBJ2-1; D might be TRBD2 (5 bases). The CDR3 is 14 residues long. CDR1 and CDR2 from the germline V gene are SGHTS and YDEGEE. The V end lost 0 bases, the J end lost 9 bases, and 13 bases lay between the germline ends. CDR3: CASSLDPGLTEQFF. The CDR3, as DNA: TGTGCCAGCAGCTTGGATCCTGGACTCACTGAGCAGTTCTTC.

The chain links TRBV9 to TRBJ1-3; the D gene is possibly TRBD1 (6 bases). Trimming removed 3 bases at V and 2 bases at J, with 12 bases between. The germline V gene encodes CDR1 SGDLS and CDR2 YYNGEE. The CDR3 runs to 15 residues. CDR3 sequence (DNA): TGTGCCAGCAGCGCTCCGAAGGGGGCTGGAAACACCATATATTTT. Its translation is CASSAPKGAGNTIYF.

The rearrangement joins TRBV15 to TRBJ2-3, with 14 nucleotides matching TRBD2. J lost 6 bases, V lost 4 bases, and 9 bases had no gene match. CDR3 size: 17 residues. Germline V CDR1 and CDR2: LNHNV, YYDKDF (reference sequence). CDR3 sequence: CATSIGTSGSWRDTQYF. CDR3 DNA: TGTGCCACCAGCATCGGGACTAGCGGGAGTTGGAGGGATACGCAGTATTTT.

This chain uses TRBV2 with TRBJ2-1, with 12 bases identical to TRBD2. In germline, CDR1 is SNHLY, CDR2 FYNNEI. V was pared by 6 bases and J by 5 bases, with 2 bases of the junction left unmatched. The CDR3 length is 14 residues. The CDR3 DNA follows: TGTGCCAGCAGGGGGACTAGCGGGCACAATGAGCAGTTCTTC. It yields the protein CASRGTSGHNEQFF. The full variable domain, completed using reference TRBV2 and TRBJ2-1, is EPEVTQTPSHQVTQMGQEVILRCVPISNHLYFYWYRQILGQKVEFLVSFYNNEISEKSEIFDDQFSVERPDGSNFTLKIRSTKLEDSAMYFCASRGTSGHNEQFFGPGTRLTVL.

CDR3 in amino acids: CASSMTSFATYEQYV. As DNA, the CDR3 is TGTGCCAGCAGCATGACTAGTTTCGCCACGTACGAGCAGTACGTC. The chain carries TRBV11-3 and TRBJ2-7, with a weak D call TRBD2 (6 bases). This CDR3 is 15 amino acids long. Germline-derived CDR1 and CDR2 are SGHNT and YENEEA. Between the trimmed V and J ends, which lost 5 bases and 4 bases, there was a span of 18 bases.

The CDR3 DNA sequence: TGTGCCAGCAGTACCGGACTTAACGAGCAGTACTTC. This sequence encodes CASSTGLNEQYF. The V gene is TRBV28, the J gene TRBJ2-7; weak D call: TRBD2 (5 bases). This CDR3 spans 12 amino acids. Germline lookup yields CDR1 MDHEN and CDR2 SYDVKM. V was pared by 5 bases and J by 5 bases, with 10 bases between.

The rearrangement uses TRBV20-1 and TRBJ1-1, with a tentative D call TRBD1 (5 bases). V lost 3 bases and J 11 bases, leaving 16 bases between the germline ends. The CDR3 totals 12 residues. Per germline, CDR1 DFQATT and CDR2 SNEGSKA (reference sequence). The CDR3 bases are TGCAGTGCTAGTGGCGGGGACGGCTACGCTTTCTTT. This codes for CSASGGDGYAFF.